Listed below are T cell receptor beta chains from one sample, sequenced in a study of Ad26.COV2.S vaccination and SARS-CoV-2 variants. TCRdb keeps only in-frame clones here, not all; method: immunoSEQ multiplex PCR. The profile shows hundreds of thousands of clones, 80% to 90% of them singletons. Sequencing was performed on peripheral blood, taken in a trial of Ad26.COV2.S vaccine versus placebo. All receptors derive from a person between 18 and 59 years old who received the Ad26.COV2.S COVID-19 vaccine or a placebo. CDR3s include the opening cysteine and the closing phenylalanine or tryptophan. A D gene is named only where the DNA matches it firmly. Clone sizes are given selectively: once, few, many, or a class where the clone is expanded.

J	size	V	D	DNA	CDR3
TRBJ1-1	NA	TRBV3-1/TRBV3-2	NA	TGTGCCAGCAGTTACAGAAGCACTGAAGCTTTCTTT	CASSYRSTEAFF
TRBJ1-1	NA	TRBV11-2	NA	TGTGCCAGCAGCCTAAGCACTGAAGCTTTCTTT	CASSLSTEAFF
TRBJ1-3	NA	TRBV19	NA	TGTGCCGGTCGGGGGGTCTCTGGAAACACCATATATTTT	CAGRGVSGNTIYF
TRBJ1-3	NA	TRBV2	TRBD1	TGTGCCAGCAGTGAAGGGACAGGGAATGGAAACACCATATATTTT	CASSEGTGNGNTIYF
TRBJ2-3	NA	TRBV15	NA	TGTGCCGCAAACGGGGGACTTGGCACAGATACGCAGTATTTT	CAANGGLGTDTQYF
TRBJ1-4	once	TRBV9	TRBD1	TGTGCCAGCAGCGCTAAGGGGGGACAGGGGATTCCAACTAATGAAAAACTGTTTTTT	CASSAKGGQGIPTNEKLFF
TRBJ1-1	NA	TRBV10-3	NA	TGTGCCATCAGTGGTCACCCGGGCACTGAAGCTTTCTTT	CAISGHPGTEAFF
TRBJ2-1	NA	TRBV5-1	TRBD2	TGCGCCACCCAGAGGGCCGGGGGGACTTCCAACAAATGGGCCTACAATGAGCAGTTCTTC	CATQRAGGTSNKWAYNEQFF
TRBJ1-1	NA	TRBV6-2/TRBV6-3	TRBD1	TGTGCCAGCAGTCTGACAGGGTGGGGCACTGAAGCTTTCTTT	CASSLTGWGTEAFF
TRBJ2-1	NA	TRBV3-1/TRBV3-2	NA	TGTGCCAGCAGCCAAGATTACGGGAGTGAAAGCAATGAGCAGTTCTTC	CASSQDYGSESNEQFF
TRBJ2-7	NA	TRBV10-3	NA	TGTGCCATCAGTCACAGGGAAGGGGGATACGAGCAGTACTTC	CAISHREGGYEQYF
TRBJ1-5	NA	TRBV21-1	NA	TGTGCCAGCAGCCGTCGACAGGGGTTAAGCAATCAGCCCCAGCATTTT	CASSRRQGLSNQPQHF
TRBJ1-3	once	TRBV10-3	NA	TGTGCCATCAGTGAGTCGGGAGGACCTGGAAACACCATATATTTT	CAISESGGPGNTIYF
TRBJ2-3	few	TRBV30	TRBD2	TGTGCCTGGAGTGTGTCTAGCGGTAGCACAGATACGCAGTATTTT	CAWSVSSGSTDTQYF
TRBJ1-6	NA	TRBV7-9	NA	TGTGCCAGCAGCTTAGGGGACGTTAGCTCCTATAATTCACCCCTCCACTTT	CASSLGDVSSYNSPLHF
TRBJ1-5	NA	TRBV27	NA	TGTGCCAGCAGCCGATTGGGGGGTTTGGCCCAGCATTTT	CASSRLGGLAQHF
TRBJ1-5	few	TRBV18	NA	TGTGCCAGCACCTCCGGCCAGCCCACTGTTAATCAGCCCCAGCATTTT	CASTSGQPTVNQPQHF
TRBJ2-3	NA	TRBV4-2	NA	TGTGCCAGCAGCTCAGGCCCGGGTACGCAGTATTTT	CASSSGPGTQYF
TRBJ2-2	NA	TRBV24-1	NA	TGTGCCACCAGTGACCCTAGAACCCAAGAGCTGTTTTTT	CATSDPRTQELFF
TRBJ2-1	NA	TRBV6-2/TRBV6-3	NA	TGTGCCAGCAGTGGATACCGGGCAGCGTCCCAAGGGGATGAGCAGTTCTTC	CASSGYRAASQGDEQFF
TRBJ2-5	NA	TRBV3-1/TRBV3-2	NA	TGTGCCAGCAGCCAAGATCGACGGGAGACCCAGTACTTC	CASSQDRRETQYF
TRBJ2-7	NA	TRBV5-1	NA	TGCGCCAGCTCGGATACCAATTACGAGCAGTACTTC	CASSDTNYEQYF
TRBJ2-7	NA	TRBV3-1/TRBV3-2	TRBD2	TGTGCCAGCAGCCAAGACGTAGCGGGGGGCCTCTACGAGCAGTACTTC	CASSQDVAGGLYEQYF
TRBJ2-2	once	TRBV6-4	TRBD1	TGTGCCAGCAGTGAACAGGGGACCGGGGAGCTGTTTTTT	CASSEQGTGELFF
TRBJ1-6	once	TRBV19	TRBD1	TGTGCCAGTAGTATCCGGACAGGTAACAATTCACCCCTCCACTTT	CASSIRTGNNSPLHF
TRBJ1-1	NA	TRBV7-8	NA	TGTGTCAGCAGCTTCGAAGAGAACACTGAAGCTTTCTTT	CVSSFEENTEAFF
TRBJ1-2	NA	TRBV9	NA	TGTGCCAGCAGCGTAGGAGGGGGGGACTATGGCTACACCTTC	CASSVGGGDYGYTF
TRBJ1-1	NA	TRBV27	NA	TGTGCCAGCAGTTTATTGACAGCTGAAGCTTTCTTT	CASSLLTAEAFF
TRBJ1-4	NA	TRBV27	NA	TGTGCCAGCAGTCCGAGGATGGAGCCTGAAAAACTGTTTTTT	CASSPRMEPEKLFF
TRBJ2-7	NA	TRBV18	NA	TGTGCCAGCTCCCCTGACATACAATACGAGCAGTACTTC	CASSPDIQYEQYF
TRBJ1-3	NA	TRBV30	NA	TGTGCCTATCGGACGGAGAGCTCTGGAAACACCATATATTTT	CAYRTESSGNTIYF
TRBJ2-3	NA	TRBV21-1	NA	TGTGCCAGCCCCCTTACCGGCCTCTACCCGCAAAGCACAGATACGCAGTATTTT	CASPLTGLYPQSTDTQYF
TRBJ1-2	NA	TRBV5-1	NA	TGCGCCAGCAGAGAGGGGCACGGGGCAGGGGACTATGGCTACACCTTC	CASREGHGAGDYGYTF
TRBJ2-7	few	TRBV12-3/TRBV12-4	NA	TGTGCCAGCAGTTTAGGTTACTACGAGCAGTACTTC	CASSLGYYEQYF
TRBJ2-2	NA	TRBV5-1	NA	TGCGCCAGCAGCCCGGACAGTATCACCGGGGAGCTGTTTTTT	CASSPDSITGELFF
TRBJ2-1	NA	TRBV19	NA	TGTGCCAGTAGTAGGAGCTCCTACTACAATGAGCAGTTCTTC	CASSRSSYYNEQFF
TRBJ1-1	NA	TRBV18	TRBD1	TGTGCCAGCTCACCAGACAGGGGGAACACTGAAGCTTTCTTT	CASSPDRGNTEAFF
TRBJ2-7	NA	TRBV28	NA	TGTGCCAGCAGACTAGGGCTAGCTACCTACGAGCAGTACTTC	CASRLGLATYEQYF
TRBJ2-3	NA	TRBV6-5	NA	TGTGCCAGCCGGCGTTTGGGTAGCACAGATACGCAGTATTTT	CASRRLGSTDTQYF
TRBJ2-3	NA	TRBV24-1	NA	TGTGCCACCAGTGATTTAAAAGGCACGCAGTATTTT	CATSDLKGTQYF
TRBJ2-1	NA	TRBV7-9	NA	TGTGCCAGCAGCTACGGACAGAGTTACAATGAGCAGTTCTTC	CASSYGQSYNEQFF
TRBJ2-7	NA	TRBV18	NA	TGTGCCAGCTCGCAGGGTACAGGACAATTCTACGAGCAGTACTTC	CASSQGTGQFYEQYF